This section outlines one TCR beta chain sequence together with its context. The CDR3 runs 14 residues. The V gene's germline CDR1 is KGHDR and CDR2 SFDVKD. The J segment lost 6 bases and the V segment lost 3 bases, leaving 5 bases of the junction unmatched. TCRdb keeps only in-frame clones here, not all; method: immunoSEQ multiplex PCR. The profile covers fewer than 25,000 clones, with more than 85% appearing a single time and roughly 7.5% taken by the ten largest. This entry comes from a study of blood T cell repertoires in COVID-19. Study-wide background: Sample material is recorded as cDNA or gDNA derived from T cells, B-cell-depleted T cells, or PBMCs.

V is TRBV24-1 and J is TRBJ1-2; 8 bases line up with TRBD1. Sequencing was performed on peripheral blood. The TCR originated in a man in his 70s with active COVID-19. The chain's CDR3 is CATSDRSGGNGYTF. The CDR3, as DNA: TGTGCCACCAGTGATCGGTCAGGGGGCAATGGCTACACCTTC.